The clone carrying this TCR beta chain came up a few times. The CDR3 regions of TCR beta were amplified from RNA transcripts. HTBI primers were used for first-round RT-PCR of the TCR CDR3. Via MiXCR, TCRdb re-called the multiplex PCR reads, giving one row per CDR3 protein. The data contain some 320,000 distinct CDR3 sequences, 12% to 15% of them singletons. These data originate in a study of T cells in Graves' hyperthyroidism and ophthalmopathy. Trimming at V came to 5 bases and at J to 2 bases, leaving 8 bases not matched to a gene. In germline, CDR1 is SNHLY, CDR2 FYNNEI. The CDR3 runs to 16 residues.

Sequenced material: blood. This receptor was identified in a woman aged 40 to 50 with Graves' ophthalmopathy. The chain recombines TRBV2 with TRBJ1-3; 8 bases are shared with TRBD1. The CDR3 nucleotides are TGTGCCAGCAGTAGCAGGGGGCGAGAAGCTGGAAACACCATATATTTT. Encoded protein: CASSSRGREAGNTIYF.